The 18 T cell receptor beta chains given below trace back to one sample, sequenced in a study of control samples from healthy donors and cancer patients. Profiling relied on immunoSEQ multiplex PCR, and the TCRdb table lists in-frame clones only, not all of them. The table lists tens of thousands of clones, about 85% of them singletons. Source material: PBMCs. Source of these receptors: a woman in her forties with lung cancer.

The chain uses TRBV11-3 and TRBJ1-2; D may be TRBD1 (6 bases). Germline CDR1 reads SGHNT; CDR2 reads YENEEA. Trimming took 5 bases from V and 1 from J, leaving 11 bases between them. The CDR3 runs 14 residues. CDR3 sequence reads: CASSGGRNNYGYTF. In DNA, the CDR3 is TGTGCCAGCAGCGGGGGGCGGAATAACTATGGCTACACCTTC. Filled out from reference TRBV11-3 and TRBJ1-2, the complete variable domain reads EAGVVQSPRYKIIEKKQPVAFWCNPISGHNTLYWYLQNLGQGPELLIRYENEEAVDDSQLPKDRFSAERLKGVDSTLKIQPAELGDSAVYLCASSGGRNNYGYTFGSGTRLTVV.

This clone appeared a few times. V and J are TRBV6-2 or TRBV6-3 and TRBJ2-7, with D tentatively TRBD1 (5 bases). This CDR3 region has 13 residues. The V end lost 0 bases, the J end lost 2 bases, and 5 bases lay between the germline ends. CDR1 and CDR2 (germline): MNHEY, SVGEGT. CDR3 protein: CASSYSDTYEQYF. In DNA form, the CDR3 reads TGTGCCAGCAGTTACTCGGACACCTACGAGCAGTACTTC.

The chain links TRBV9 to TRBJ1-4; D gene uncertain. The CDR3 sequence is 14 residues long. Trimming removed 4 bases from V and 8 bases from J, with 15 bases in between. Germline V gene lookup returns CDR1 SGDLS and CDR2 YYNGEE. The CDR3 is CASSPTIAEEKLFF. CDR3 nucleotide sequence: TGTGCCAGCAGCCCGACGATAGCGGAGGAAAAACTGTTTTTT. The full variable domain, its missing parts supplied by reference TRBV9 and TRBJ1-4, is DSGVTQTPKHLITATGQRVTLRCSPRSGDLSVYWYQQSLDQGLQFLIQYYNGEERAKGNILERFSAQQFPDLHSELNLSSLELGDSALYFCASSPTIAEEKLFFGSGTQLSVL.

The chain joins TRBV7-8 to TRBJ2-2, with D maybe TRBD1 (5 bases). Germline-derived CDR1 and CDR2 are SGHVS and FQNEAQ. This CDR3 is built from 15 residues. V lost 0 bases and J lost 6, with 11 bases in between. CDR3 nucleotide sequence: TGTGCCAGCAGCTTAGCTGGTGCAGGGCCCGGGGAGCTGTTTTTT. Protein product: CASSLAGAGPGELFF.

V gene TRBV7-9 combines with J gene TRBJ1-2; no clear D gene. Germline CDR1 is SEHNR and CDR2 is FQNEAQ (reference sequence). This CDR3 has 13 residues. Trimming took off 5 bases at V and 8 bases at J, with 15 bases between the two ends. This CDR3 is CASSPGRAEGYTF. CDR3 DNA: TGTGCCAGCAGCCCAGGACGGGCGGAGGGCTACACCTTC.

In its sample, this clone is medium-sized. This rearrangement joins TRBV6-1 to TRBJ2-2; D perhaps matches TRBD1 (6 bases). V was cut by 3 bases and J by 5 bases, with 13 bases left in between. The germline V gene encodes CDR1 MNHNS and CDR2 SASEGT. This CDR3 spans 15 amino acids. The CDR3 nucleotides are TGTGCCAGCAGTGATCGGCAGGGGTGGACCGGGGAGCTGTTTTTT. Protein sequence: CASSDRQGWTGELFF.

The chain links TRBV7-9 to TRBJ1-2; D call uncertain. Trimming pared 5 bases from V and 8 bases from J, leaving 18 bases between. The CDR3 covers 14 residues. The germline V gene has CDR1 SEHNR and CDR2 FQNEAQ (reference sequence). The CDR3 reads CASSSIYPDPGYTF. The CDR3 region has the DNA TGTGCCAGCAGCAGTATATACCCTGACCCGGGCTACACCTTC.

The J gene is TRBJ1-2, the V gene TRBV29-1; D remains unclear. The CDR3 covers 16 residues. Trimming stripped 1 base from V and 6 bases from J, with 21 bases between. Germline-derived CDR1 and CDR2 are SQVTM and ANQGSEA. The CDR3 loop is CSVEGPGVGAVDGYTF. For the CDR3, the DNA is TGCAGCGTTGAAGGACCCGGTGTCGGTGCTGTGGATGGCTACACCTTC.

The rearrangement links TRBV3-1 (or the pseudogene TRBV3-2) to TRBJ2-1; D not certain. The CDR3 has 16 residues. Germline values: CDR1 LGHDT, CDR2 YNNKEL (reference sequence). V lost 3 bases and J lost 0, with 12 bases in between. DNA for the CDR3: TGTGCCAGCAGCCAGGCCGCGTCAAGCTCCTACAATGAGCAGTTCTTC. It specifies CASSQAASSSYNEQFF.

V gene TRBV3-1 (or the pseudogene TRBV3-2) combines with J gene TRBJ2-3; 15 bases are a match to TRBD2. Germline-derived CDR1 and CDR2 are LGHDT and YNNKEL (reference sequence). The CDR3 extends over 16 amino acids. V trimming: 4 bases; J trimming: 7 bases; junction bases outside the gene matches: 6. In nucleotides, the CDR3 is TGTGCCAGCAGCCTAGGACTAGCGGGGGGGCCGAATACGCAGTATTTT. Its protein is CASSLGLAGGPNTQYF.

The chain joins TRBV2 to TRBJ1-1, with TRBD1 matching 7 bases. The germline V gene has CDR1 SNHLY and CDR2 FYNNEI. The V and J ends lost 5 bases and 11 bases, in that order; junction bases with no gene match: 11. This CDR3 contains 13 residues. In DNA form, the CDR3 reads TGTGCCAGCAGTTGGGACAGTGCAACGGAGGCTTTCTTT. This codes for CASSWDSATEAFF.

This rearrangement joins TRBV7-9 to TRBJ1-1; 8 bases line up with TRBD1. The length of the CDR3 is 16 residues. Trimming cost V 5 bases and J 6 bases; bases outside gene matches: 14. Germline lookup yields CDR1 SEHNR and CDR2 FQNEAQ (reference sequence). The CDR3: CASSPRGRDRRSEAFF. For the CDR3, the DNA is TGTGCCAGCAGCCCACGAGGAAGGGACAGGCGGTCTGAAGCTTTCTTT.

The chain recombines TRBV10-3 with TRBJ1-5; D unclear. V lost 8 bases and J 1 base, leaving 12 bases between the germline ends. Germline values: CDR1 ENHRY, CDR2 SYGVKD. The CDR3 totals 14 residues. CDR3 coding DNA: TGTGCCATCTCGAGGGTATTAAGCAATCAGCCCCAGCATTTT. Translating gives CAISRVLSNQPQHF.

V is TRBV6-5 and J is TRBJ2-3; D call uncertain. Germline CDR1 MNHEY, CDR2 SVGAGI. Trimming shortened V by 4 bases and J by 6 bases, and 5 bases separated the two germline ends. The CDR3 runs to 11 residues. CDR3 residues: CASSSIDTQYF. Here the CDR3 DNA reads TGTGCCAGCAGTTCCATCGATACGCAGTATTTT.

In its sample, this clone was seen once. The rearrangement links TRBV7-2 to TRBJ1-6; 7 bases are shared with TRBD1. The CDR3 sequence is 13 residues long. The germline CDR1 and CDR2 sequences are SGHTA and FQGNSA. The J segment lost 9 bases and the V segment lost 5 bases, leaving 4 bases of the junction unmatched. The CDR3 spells CASSADRISPLHF. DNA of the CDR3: TGTGCCAGCAGCGCGGACAGGATTTCACCCCTCCACTTT.

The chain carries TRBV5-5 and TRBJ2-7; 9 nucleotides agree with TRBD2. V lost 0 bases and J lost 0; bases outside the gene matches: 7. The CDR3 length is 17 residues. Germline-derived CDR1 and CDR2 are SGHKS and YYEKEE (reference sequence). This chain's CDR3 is CASSLEGLAGTSYEQYF. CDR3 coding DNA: TGTGCCAGCAGCTTGGAGGGTCTAGCGGGGACCTCCTACGAGCAGTACTTC.

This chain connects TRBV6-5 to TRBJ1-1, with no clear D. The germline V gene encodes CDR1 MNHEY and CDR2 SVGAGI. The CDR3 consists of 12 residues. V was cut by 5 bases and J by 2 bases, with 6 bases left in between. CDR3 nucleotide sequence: TGTGCCAGCAGTAGGCAAAACACTGAAGCTTTCTTT. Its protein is CASSRQNTEAFF.

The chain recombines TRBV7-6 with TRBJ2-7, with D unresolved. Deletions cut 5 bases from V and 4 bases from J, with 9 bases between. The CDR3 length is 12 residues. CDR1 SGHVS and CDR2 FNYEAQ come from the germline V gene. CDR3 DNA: TGTGCCAGCAGCCCGGACGGTTACGAGCAGTACTTC. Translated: CASSPDGYEQYF.